This T cell receptor (beta chain) stems from a study of blood T cell repertoires in COVID-19. This clone was seen only once. TCRdb keeps only in-frame clones here, not all; method: immunoSEQ multiplex PCR. The table lists about 88,000 clones, 85% to 90% of them singletons. The specimen was peripheral blood. The receptor was derived from a woman between 70 and 85 years old with acute or convalescent COVID-19.

CDR3 amino acids: CASSVAGIETQYF. DNA for the CDR3: TGTGCCAGTAGTGTAGCGGGAATAGAGACCCAGTACTTC. The chain joins TRBV19 to TRBJ2-5, with TRBD2 identical over 8 bases. V shed 5 bases and J 4 bases; nucleotides not matched to a gene: 3. The CDR3 length is 13 residues. Germline lookup yields CDR1 LNHDA and CDR2 SQIVND (reference sequence).